A selection of T cell receptor beta chains follows, all from one sample in a study of cytomegalovirus exposure and HLA in healthy donors. Profiled with immunoSEQ multiplex PCR; TCRdb holds only in-frame clones, not every one. Among 150,000 to 200,000 clones listed, almost 80% were seen once. The sequencing sample was made of PBMCs. These receptors were collected from a man younger than 45 in good health and CMV-seronegative. The CDR3 runs from the conserved cysteine through the conserved F or W. Each record gives: D gene, J gene, V gene, clone size, CDR3 DNA, CDR3 protein. A D gene is named only where the DNA matches it firmly. Size is omitted from some rows. Given values are once, few, many or a class for expanded clones.

>TRBD1|TRBJ1-5|TRBV30|-
TGTGCCTGGAGCCGGGACAGGGGGCAGGGGCCCCAGCATTTT
CAWSRDRGQGPQHF
>-|TRBJ1-1|TRBV28|-
TGTGCCAGCAGTTTGGGCAGAGTGAACACTGAAGCTTTCTTT
CASSLGRVNTEAFF
>-|TRBJ1-6|TRBV2|-
TGTGCCAGCAGTAAAATTGAGTCACCCCTCCACTTT
CASSKIESPLHF
>TRBD2|TRBJ2-3|TRBV6-5|-
TGTGCCAGCAGCTCCATACTAGCGCCCGCAGTATCGCAGTATTTT
CASSSILAPAVSQYF
>TRBD2|TRBJ2-5|TRBV5-6|-
TGTGCCAGCAGCTGGCGGACTAGCGGGGGGGCCGAAGGTCGAGAGACCCAGTACTTC
CASSWRTSGGAEGRETQYF
>-|TRBJ2-2|TRBV25-1|-
TGTGCCAGCAGTGACACGCTGGCGGCCGGGGAGCTGTTTTTT
CASSDTLAAGELFF
>-|TRBJ2-3|TRBV5-4|-
TGTGCCAGCAGCCAGGGCAACCCAGATACGCAGTATTTT
CASSQGNPDTQYF
>TRBD2|TRBJ2-5|TRBV19|-
TGTGCCAGCCGGACTAGCAGGAGGGCCGAGCAGACCCAGTACTTC
CASRTSRRAEQTQYF
>-|TRBJ2-5|TRBV28|-
TGTGCCAGCGCATCCGGGGAGACCCAGTACTTC
CASASGETQYF
>TRBD2|TRBJ2-3|TRBV7-8|-
TGTGCCAGCAGGTTCGGGACTAGCAGAGATACGCAGTATTTT
CASRFGTSRDTQYF
>-|TRBJ1-2|TRBV7-8|-
TGTGCCAGCAGCCCAAGTGGACGGGGGGCGCGGAACTATGGCTACACCTTC
CASSPSGRGARNYGYTF
>TRBD2|TRBJ2-7|TRBV9|-
TGTGCCAGCAGCATTAGCGGGGATGGCTACGAGCAGTACTTC
CASSISGDGYEQYF
>-|TRBJ2-2|TRBV4-2|-
TGTGCCAGCAGCCAAGAAGGACAGTTTGTAGGGAACACCGGGGAGCTGTTTTTT
CASSQEGQFVGNTGELFF
>TRBD1|TRBJ2-7|TRBV7-8|-
TGTGCCAGCATTAACCGGGACAGGACCGACGAGCAGTACTTC
CASINRDRTDEQYF
>TRBD2|TRBJ2-2|TRBV11-2|-
TGTGCCAGCAGCGGCGGGAGTCAGGCCGGGGAGCTGTTTTTT
CASSGGSQAGELFF
>TRBD1|TRBJ2-3|TRBV23-1|once
TGCGCCAGCACTCACGGACAGGGGAACTCTAGCACAGATACGCAGTATTTT
CASTHGQGNSSTDTQYF
>TRBD2|TRBJ2-1|TRBV7-8|-
TGTGCCAGCAGCCCTAGCGGGAGCCCCTACAATGAGCAGTTCTTC
CASSPSGSPYNEQFF
>-|TRBJ1-1|TRBV11-2|-
TGTGCCAGCCTCTTTGCGAGCAACACTGAAGCTTTCTTT
CASLFASNTEAFF
>-|TRBJ2-3|TRBV29-1|-
TGCAGCGTTGGCCCCAGACAGAGCACAGATACGCAGTATTTT
CSVGPRQSTDTQYF
>-|TRBJ2-2|TRBV6-5|-
TGTGCCAGCAGTTACACCCCTCGGACACCCGGGGAGCTGTTTTTT
CASSYTPRTPGELFF
>TRBD2|TRBJ2-1|TRBV6-4|once
TGTGCCAGCAGCCCGCTAGCGGGAGGTTTTTACAATGAGCAGTTCTTC
CASSPLAGGFYNEQFF
>-|TRBJ1-2|TRBV7-9|-
TGTGCCAGCAGCTTATTGACCGACTCTAACTATGGCTACACCTTC
CASSLLTDSNYGYTF
>-|TRBJ1-4|TRBV30|-
TGTGCCTGGAACCGGGTTGCCCCTGAAAAACTGTTTTTT
CAWNRVAPEKLFF
>-|TRBJ2-2|TRBV5-8|-
TGTGCCAGCAAAGCCAGGGTAGGCGACACCGGGGAGCTGTTTTTT
CASKARVGDTGELFF
>TRBD1|TRBJ1-1|TRBV6-5|-
TGTGCCAGTCAGCGATCCGGGACAGTGAACACTGAAGCTTTCTTT
CASQRSGTVNTEAFF
>-|TRBJ1-6|TRBV9|-
TGTGCCAGCAGCGCCGACGTCAGGGATTCACCCCTCCACTTT
CASSADVRDSPLHF
>TRBD1|TRBJ2-5|TRBV4-3|few
TGCGCCAGCAGCCCGGGGACAGGGGTTCCAGAGACCCAGTACTTC
CASSPGTGVPETQYF
>TRBD2|TRBJ2-4|TRBV7-8|-
TGTGCCAGCAGCTTAGAGCAGGGACTAGGAGCCAAAAACATTCAGTACTTC
CASSLEQGLGAKNIQYF
>TRBD1|TRBJ1-2|TRBV5-4|-
TGTGCCAGCAGCCTATACAGGGGAGCTAACTATGGCTACACCTTC
CASSLYRGANYGYTF
>TRBD2|TRBJ2-7|TRBV30|-
TGTGCCTGGAGTGTATATAGCGGGAGACTCTACGAGCAGTACTTC
CAWSVYSGRLYEQYF
>TRBD2|TRBJ2-7|TRBV27|-
TGTGCCAGCAGGGATAGCGGGAACGCCTACGAGCAGTACTTC
CASRDSGNAYEQYF
>TRBD1|TRBJ2-6|TRBV30|-
TGTGCCTGGAGTGGGGACAGAAAGAACTCTGGGGCCAACGTCCTGACTTTC
CAWSGDRKNSGANVLTF
>TRBD1|TRBJ2-6|TRBV7-9|once
TGTGCCAGCAGCCGGACAGGGGGCACTTCTGGGGCCAACGTCCTGACTTTC
CASSRTGGTSGANVLTF
>TRBD1|TRBJ2-5|TRBV7-2|few
TGTGCCAGCAGCCCCGGGACAGGGATTGGGGAGACCCAGTACTTC
CASSPGTGIGETQYF
>-|TRBJ2-2|TRBV7-3|-
TGTGCCAGCAGCTTATTTTCTAGCGACAACACCGGGGAGCTGTTTTTT
CASSLFSSDNTGELFF
>TRBD2|TRBJ2-3|TRBV6-1|few
TGTGCCAGCAGTGAAGCCCAGGGGCGGGGGGTTATAGATACGCAGTATTTT
CASSEAQGRGVIDTQYF
>-|TRBJ1-3|TRBV30|-
TGTGCCCGGGTGGGCTCTGGAAACACCATATATTTT
CARVGSGNTIYF
>-|TRBJ2-1|TRBV5-1|-
TGCGCCAGCAGCTTAGGGAGAGAAGGTTACAATGAGCAGTTCTTC
CASSLGREGYNEQFF
>TRBD1|TRBJ2-1|TRBV27|-
TGTGCCAGCAGTTTCTCACAGGGGAATGAGCAGTTCTTC
CASSFSQGNEQFF
>-|TRBJ2-3|TRBV4-3|-
TGCGCCAGCAGCCAAGCCCAGGGCACAGATACGCAGTATTTT
CASSQAQGTDTQYF
>-|TRBJ2-1|TRBV7-2|-
TGTGCCAGCAGCTTAGGGCCGGGTTCCTACAATGAGCAGTTCTTC
CASSLGPGSYNEQFF
>TRBD2|TRBJ2-5|TRBV5-8|-
TGTGCCAGCAGCCCGGGACTAGCGGGGGGGTTTGGAGAGACCCAGTACTTC
CASSPGLAGGFGETQYF
>TRBD1|TRBJ1-2|TRBV28|-
TGTGCCAGCAGAAAACCGGGACAGGGAGAGGGCTACACCTTC
CASRKPGQGEGYTF
>TRBD2|TRBJ2-7|TRBV2|-
TGTGCCAGCAGTGCCGATCGGCTAGCGGGAGTGGACGAGCAGTACTTC
CASSADRLAGVDEQYF
>TRBD1|TRBJ1-2|TRBV4-2|few
TGTGCCAGCAGCCAAGAAGAGGGGGCGGACTATGGCTACACCTTC
CASSQEEGADYGYTF
>TRBD1|TRBJ2-1|TRBV5-1|-
TGCGCCAGCAGCCGATCCGGGACAGGGTTCTACAATGAGCAGTTCTTC
CASSRSGTGFYNEQFF
>TRBD1|TRBJ2-7|TRBV2|few
TGTGCCAGCAGGGCCGGACAGGGGTTCTACGAGCAGTACTTC
CASRAGQGFYEQYF
>-|TRBJ1-6|TRBV5-1|few
TGCGCCAGCAGCTTCGGGGGAGTTCGGTCACCCCTCCACTTT
CASSFGGVRSPLHF
>TRBD2|TRBJ2-7|TRBV5-6|-
TGTGCCAGCAGCCCCGCTACGGGACTAGCGGCTAACTACGAGCAGTACTTC
CASSPATGLAANYEQYF
>TRBD2|TRBJ2-2|TRBV11-2|-
TGTGCCAGTGGAACCCTAGCGGGAACTACCGGGGAGCTGTTTTTT
CASGTLAGTTGELFF
>-|TRBJ1-2|TRBV28|-
TGTGCCAGCTCGGCGGGAGGATCCGGCTACACCTTC
CASSAGGSGYTF
>-|TRBJ2-2|TRBV4-2|-
TGTGCCAGCAGCCAGCGTGGCGGGGAGCTGTTTTTT
CASSQRGGELFF
>TRBD1|TRBJ1-3|TRBV5-1|-
TGCGCCAGCAGCTTGGGGTTGACAGGGACTGGAAACACCATATATTTT
CASSLGLTGTGNTIYF
>-|TRBJ2-7|TRBV5-8|-
TGTGCCAGCAGCATCGACAGGTACGAGCAGTACTTC
CASSIDRYEQYF
>TRBD1|TRBJ1-4|TRBV19|-
TGTGCCAGTAGTATCTGGGCAGGGGGAAATGAAAAACTGTTTTTT
CASSIWAGGNEKLFF
>-|TRBJ1-1|TRBV6-1|-
TGTGCCAGCAGTGGGGCAATCACTGAAGCTTTCTTT
CASSGAITEAFF
>-|TRBJ2-1|TRBV18|-
TGTGCCAGCTCACCACTTCAGGGGGGAGGCAATGAGCAGTTCTTC
CASSPLQGGGNEQFF
>-|TRBJ2-7|TRBV11-2|-
TGTGCCAGCACCGAGTGGGGAGGATACGAGCAGTACTTC
CASTEWGGYEQYF
>-|TRBJ2-3|TRBV7-8|-
TGTGCCAGCAGCTCCTGGACAGCTAGCACAGATACGCAGTATTTT
CASSSWTASTDTQYF